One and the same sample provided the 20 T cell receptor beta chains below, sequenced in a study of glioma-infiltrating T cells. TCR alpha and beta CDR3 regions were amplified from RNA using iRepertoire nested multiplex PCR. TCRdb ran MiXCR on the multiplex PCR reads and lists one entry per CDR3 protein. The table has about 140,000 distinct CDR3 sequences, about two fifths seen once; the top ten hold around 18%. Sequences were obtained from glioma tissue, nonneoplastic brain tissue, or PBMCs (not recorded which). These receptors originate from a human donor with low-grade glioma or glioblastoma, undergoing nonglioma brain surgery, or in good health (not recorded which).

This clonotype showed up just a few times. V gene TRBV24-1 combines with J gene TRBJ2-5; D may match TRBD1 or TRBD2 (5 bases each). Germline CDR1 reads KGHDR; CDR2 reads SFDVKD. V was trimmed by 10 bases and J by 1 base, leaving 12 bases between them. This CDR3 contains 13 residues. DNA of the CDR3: TGTGCCACTATGAGGGACGGCCAAGAGACCCAGTACTTC. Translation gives CATMRDGQETQYF.

CDR3 bases: TGTGCCAGCAGTGAAAACGCAAATGGCTACACCTTC. It translates to CASSENANGYTF. The genes are TRBV2 and TRBJ1-2; D remains unclear. The length of the CDR3 is 12 residues. Trimming left V 2 bases short and J 6 bases short, with 7 bases between. Per germline, CDR1 SNHLY and CDR2 FYNNEI. The full variable domain, its missing parts supplied by reference TRBV2 and TRBJ1-2, is EPEVTQTPSHQVTQMGQEVILRCVPISNHLYFYWYRQILGQKVEFLVSFYNNEISEKSEIFDDQFSVERPDGSNFTLKIRSTKLEDSAMYFCASSENANGYTFGSGTRLTVV.

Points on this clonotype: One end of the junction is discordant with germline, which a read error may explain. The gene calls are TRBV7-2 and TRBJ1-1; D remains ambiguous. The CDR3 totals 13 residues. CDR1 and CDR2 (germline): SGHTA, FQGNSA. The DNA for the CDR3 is TGTGCCCGCAGCTTACAACCGAACACTGAAGCTTTCTTT. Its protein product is CARSLQPNTEAFF.

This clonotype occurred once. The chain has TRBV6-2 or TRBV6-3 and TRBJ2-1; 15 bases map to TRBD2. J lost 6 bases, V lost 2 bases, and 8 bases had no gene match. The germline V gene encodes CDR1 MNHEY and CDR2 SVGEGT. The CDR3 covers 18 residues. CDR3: CASSYPPGLAGGPNEQFF. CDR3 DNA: TGTGCCAGCAGTTACCCCCCCGGACTAGCGGGAGGGCCCAATGAGCAGTTCTTC.

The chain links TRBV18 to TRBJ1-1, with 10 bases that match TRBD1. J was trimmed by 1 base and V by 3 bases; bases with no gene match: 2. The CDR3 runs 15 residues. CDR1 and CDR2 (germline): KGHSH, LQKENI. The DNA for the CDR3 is TGTGCCAGCTCACCCGACAGGGGGCAGAACACTGAAGCTTTCTTT. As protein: CASSPDRGQNTEAFF.

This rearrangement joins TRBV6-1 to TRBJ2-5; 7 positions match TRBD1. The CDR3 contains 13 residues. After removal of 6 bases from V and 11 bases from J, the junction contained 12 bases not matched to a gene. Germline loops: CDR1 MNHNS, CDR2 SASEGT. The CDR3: CASSIEGTVAQYF. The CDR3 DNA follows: TGTGCCAGCAGCATCGAGGGGACAGTCGCTCAGTACTTC.

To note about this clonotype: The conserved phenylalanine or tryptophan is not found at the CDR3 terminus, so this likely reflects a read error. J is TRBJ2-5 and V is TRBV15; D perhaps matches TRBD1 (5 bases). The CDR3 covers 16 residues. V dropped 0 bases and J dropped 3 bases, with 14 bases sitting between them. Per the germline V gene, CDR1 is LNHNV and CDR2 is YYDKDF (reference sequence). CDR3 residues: CATSRDRLGAKETQYL. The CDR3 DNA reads TGTGCCACCAGCAGAGATCGGTTAGGGGCGAAAGAGACCCAGTACCTC.

The CDR3 DNA reads as TGTGCCAGCAGCGCCTCACCTGACAGCGGAACTGAAGCTTTCTTT. Translating gives CASSASPDSGTEAFF. The V call is TRBV7-6, the J call TRBJ1-1, with D maybe TRBD1 (5 bases). V was pared by 5 bases and J by 5 bases, with 18 bases between. CDR3 length equals 15 residues. Germline V lookup: CDR1 SGHVS, CDR2 FNYEAQ.

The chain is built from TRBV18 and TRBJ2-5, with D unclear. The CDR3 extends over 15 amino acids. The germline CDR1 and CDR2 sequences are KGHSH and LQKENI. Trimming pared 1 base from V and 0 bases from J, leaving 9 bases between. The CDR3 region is CASSPRASNQETQYF. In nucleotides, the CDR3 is TGTGCCAGCTCACCACGGGCTAGTAACCAAGAGACCCAGTACTTC.

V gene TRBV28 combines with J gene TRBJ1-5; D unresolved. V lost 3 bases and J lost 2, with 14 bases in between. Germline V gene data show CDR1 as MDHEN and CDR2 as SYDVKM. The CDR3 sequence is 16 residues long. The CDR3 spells CASSFLGKRGNQPQHF. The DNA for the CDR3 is TGTGCCAGCAGTTTTCTGGGGAAAAGGGGCAATCAGCCCCAGCATTTT.

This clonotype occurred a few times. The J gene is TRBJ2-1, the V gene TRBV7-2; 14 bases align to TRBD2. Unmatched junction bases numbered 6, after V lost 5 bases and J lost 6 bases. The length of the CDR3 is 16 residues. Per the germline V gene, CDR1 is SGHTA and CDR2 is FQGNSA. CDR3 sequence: CASSAPGLAGGNEQFF. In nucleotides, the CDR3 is TGTGCCAGCAGCGCCCCCGGACTAGCGGGAGGCAATGAGCAGTTCTTC.

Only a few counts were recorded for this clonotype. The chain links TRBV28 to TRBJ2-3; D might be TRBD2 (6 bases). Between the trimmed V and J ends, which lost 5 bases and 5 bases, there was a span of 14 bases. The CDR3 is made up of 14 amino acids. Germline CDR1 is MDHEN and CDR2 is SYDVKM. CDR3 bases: TGTGCCAGCAGTCAGGAGGGTCCAAAAGATACGCAGTATTTT. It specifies CASSQEGPKDTQYF. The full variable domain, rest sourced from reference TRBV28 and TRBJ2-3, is DVKVTQSSRYLVKRTGEKVFLECVQDMDHENMFWYRQDPGLGLRLIYFSYDVKMKEKGDIPEGYSVSREKKERFSLILESASTNQTSMYLCASSQEGPKDTQYFGPGTRLTVL.

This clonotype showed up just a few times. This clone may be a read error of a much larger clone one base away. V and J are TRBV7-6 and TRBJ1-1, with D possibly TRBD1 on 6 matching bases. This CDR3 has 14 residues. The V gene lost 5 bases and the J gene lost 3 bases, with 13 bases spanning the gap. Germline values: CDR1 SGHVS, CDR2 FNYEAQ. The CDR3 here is CASSVQGSDTEAFF. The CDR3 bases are TGTGCCAGCAGCGTACAGGGTTCGGACACTGAAGCTTTCTTT.

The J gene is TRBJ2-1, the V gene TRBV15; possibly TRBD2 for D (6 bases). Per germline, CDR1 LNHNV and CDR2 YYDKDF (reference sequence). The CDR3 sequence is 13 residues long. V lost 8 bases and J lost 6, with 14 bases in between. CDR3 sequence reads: CATVAGTFNEQFF. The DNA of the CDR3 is TGTGCCACCGTGGCCGGGACTTTCAATGAGCAGTTCTTC.

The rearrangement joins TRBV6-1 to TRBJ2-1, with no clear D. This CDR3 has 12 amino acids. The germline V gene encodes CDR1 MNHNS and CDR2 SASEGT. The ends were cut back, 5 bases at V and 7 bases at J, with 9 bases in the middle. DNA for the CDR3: TGTGCCAGCAGTCAACACCGGAATGAGCAGTTCTTC. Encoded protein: CASSQHRNEQFF.

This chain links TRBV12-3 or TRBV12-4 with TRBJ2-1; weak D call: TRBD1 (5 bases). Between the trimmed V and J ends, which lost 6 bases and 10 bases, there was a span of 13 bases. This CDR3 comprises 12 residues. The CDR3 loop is CASSSRTFEQFF. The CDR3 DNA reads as TGTGCCAGCAGCTCCCGGACATTCGAGCAGTTCTTC.

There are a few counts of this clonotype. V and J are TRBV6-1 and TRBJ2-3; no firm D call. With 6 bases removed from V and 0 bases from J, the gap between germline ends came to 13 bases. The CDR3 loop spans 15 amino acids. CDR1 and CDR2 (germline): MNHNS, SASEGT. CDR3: CASRVMLVSTDTQYF. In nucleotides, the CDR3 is TGTGCCAGCAGGGTTATGCTAGTAAGCACAGATACGCAGTATTTT.

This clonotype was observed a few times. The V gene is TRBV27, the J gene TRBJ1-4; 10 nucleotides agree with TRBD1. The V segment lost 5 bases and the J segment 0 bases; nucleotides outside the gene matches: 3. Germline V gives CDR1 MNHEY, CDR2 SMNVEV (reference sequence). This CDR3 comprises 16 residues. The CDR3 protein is CASSDRGPATNEKLFF. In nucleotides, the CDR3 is TGTGCCAGCAGTGACAGGGGGCCAGCAACTAATGAAAAACTGTTTTTT.

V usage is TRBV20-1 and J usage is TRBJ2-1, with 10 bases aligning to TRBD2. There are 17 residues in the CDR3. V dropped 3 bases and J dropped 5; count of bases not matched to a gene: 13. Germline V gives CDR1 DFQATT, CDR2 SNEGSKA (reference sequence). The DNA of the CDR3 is TGCAGTGCTAGCCGCCTCCGAGGGCTAGCGGGGGACAATGAGCAGTTCTTC. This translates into CSASRLRGLAGDNEQFF.

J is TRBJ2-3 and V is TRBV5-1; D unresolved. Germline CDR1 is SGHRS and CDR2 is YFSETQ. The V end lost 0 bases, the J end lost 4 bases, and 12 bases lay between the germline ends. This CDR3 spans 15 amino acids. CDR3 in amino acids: CASSLDVSFPDTQYF. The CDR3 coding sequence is TGCGCCAGCAGCTTGGACGTGAGTTTCCCAGATACGCAGTATTTT.